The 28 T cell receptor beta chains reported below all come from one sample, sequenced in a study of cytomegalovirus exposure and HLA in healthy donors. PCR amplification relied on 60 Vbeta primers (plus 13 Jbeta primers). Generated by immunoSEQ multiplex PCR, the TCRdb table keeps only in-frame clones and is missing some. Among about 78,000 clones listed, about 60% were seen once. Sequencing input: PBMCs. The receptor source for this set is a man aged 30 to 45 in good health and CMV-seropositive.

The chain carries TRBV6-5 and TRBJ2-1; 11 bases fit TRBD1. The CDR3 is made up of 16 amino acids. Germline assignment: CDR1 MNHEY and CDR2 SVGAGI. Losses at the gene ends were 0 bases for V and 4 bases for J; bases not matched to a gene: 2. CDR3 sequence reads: CASSYSWDRGYNEQFF. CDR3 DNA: TGTGCCAGCAGTTACTCCTGGGACAGGGGGTACAATGAGCAGTTCTTC.

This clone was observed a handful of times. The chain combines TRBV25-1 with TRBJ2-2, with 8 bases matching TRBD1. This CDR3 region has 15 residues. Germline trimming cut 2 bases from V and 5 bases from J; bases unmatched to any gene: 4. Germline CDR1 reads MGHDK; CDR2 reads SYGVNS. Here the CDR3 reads CASSERTGRTGELFF. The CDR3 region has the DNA TGTGCCAGCAGTGAACGGACAGGGAGGACCGGGGAGCTGTTTTTT.

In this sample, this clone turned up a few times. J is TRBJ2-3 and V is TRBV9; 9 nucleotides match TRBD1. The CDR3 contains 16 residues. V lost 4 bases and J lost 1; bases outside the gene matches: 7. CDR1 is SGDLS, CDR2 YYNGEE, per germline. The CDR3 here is CASSIYRDRGTDTQYF. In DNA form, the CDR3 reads TGTGCCAGCAGCATCTACCGGGACAGGGGCACAGATACGCAGTATTTT.

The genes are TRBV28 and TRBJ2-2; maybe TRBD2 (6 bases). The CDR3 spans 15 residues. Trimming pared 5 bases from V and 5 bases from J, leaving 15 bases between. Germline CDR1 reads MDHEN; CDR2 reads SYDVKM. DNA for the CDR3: TGTGCCAGCAGTGGGAGAATCGGAGGGACCGGGGAGCTGTTTTTT. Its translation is CASSGRIGGTGELFF.

CDR3 protein: CASGPTSGRGETQYF. CDR3 coding DNA: TGTGCCAGCGGCCCGACTAGCGGGAGAGGGGAGACCCAGTACTTC. The rearrangement uses TRBV2 and TRBJ2-5, with 12 bases fitting TRBD2. Germline CDR1 and CDR2: SNHLY and FYNNEI. The junction had 9 bases not matched to a gene; V was cut back by 8 bases and J by 5 bases. The CDR3 has 15 residues. Full variable domain (missing parts from reference TRBV2 and TRBJ2-5): EPEVTQTPSHQVTQMGQEVILRCVPISNHLYFYWYRQILGQKVEFLVSFYNNEISEKSEIFDDQFSVERPDGSNFTLKIRSTKLEDSAMYFCASGPTSGRGETQYFGPGTRLLVL.

The CDR3 DNA sequence: TGTGCCAGTAGCGGGATCTCCTACGAGCAGTACTTC. Translating it yields CASSGISYEQYF. The chain combines TRBV19 with TRBJ2-7; TRBD2 is a possible D gene (5 bases). Germline values: CDR1 LNHDA, CDR2 SQIVND (reference sequence). V was clipped by 6 bases and J by 0 bases, with 6 bases between them. The length of the CDR3 is 12 residues. Based on the CDR3 plus reference TRBV19 and TRBJ2-7, the full variable domain is DGGITQSPKYLFRKEGQNVTLSCEQNLNHDAMYWYRQDPGQGLRLIYYSQIVNDFQKGDIAEGYSVSREKKESFPLTVTSAQKNPTAFYLCASSGISYEQYFGPGTRLTVT.

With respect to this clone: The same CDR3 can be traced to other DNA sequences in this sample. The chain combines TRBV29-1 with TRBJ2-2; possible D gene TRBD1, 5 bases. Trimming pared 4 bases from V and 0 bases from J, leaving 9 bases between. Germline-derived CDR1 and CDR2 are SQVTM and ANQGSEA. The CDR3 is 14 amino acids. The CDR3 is CSVGQGTNTGELFF. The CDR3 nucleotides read TGCAGCGTTGGGCAGGGCACGAACACCGGGGAGCTGTTTTTT.

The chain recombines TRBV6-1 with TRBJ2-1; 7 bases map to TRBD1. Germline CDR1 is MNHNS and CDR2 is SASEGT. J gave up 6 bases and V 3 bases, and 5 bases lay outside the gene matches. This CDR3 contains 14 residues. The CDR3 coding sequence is TGTGCCAGCAGTGACGTTAGACAGGGCAATGAGCAGTTCTTC. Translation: CASSDVRQGNEQFF.

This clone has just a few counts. CDR3 sequence reads: CASSHQRGTGELFF. In DNA, the CDR3 is TGTGCCAGCAGCCATCAGCGGGGTACCGGGGAGCTGTTTTTT. The V and J genes are TRBV14 and TRBJ2-2, with TRBD2 identical over 7 bases. Germline assignment: CDR1 SGHDN and CDR2 FVKESK. The CDR3 sequence is 14 residues long. The V gene end was trimmed by 3 bases and the J gene end by 5 bases; junction bases not matched to a gene: 3.

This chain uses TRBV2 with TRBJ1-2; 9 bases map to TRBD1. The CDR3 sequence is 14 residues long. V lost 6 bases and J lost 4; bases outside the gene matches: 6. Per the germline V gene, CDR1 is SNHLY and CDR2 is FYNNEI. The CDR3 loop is CASSRDRATYGYTF. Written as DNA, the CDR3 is TGTGCCAGCAGCCGGGACAGGGCTACCTATGGCTACACCTTC.

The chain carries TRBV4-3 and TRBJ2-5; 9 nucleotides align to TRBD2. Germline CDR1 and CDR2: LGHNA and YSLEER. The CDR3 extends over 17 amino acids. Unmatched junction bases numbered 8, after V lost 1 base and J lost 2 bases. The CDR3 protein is CASSQGFSGSLQETQYF. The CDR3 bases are TGCGCCAGCAGCCAAGGGTTTAGCGGGAGCCTTCAAGAGACCCAGTACTTC.

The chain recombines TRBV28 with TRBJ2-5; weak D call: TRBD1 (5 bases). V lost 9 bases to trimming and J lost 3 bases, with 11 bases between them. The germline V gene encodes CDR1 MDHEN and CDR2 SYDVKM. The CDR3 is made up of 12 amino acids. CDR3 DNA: TGTGCCAGTGCGGCAGGGAAAGAGACCCAGTACTTC. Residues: CASAAGKETQYF.

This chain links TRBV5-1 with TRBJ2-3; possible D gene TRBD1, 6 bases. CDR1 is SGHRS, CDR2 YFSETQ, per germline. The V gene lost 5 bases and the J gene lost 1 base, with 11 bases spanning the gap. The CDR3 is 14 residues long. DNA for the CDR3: TGCGCCAGCAGAACTGAGGGGGGCACAGATACGCAGTATTTT. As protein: CASRTEGGTDTQYF. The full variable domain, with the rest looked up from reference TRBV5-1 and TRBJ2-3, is KAGVTQTPRYLIKTRGQQVTLSCSPISGHRSVSWYQQTPGQGLQFLFEYFSETQRNKGNFPGRFSGRQFSNSRSEMNVSTLELGDSALYLCASRTEGGTDTQYFGPGTRLTVL.

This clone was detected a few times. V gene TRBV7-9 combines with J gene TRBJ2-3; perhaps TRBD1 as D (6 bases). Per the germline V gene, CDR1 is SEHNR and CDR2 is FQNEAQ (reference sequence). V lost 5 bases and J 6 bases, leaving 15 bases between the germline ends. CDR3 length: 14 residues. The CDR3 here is CASSPFYREDTQYF. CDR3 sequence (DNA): TGTGCCAGCAGCCCTTTTTACAGGGAGGATACGCAGTATTTT. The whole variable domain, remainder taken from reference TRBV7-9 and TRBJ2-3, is DTGVSQNPRHKITKRGQNVTFRCDPISEHNRLYWYRQTLGQGPEFLTYFQNEAQLEKSRLLSDRFSAERPKGSFSTLEIQRTEQGDSAMYLCASSPFYREDTQYFGPGTRLTVL.

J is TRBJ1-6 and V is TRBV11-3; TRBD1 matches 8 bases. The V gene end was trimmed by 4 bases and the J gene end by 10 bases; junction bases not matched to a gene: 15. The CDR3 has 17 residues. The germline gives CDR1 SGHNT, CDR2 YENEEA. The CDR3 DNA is TGTGCCAGCAGCTCCCGTCCGCAGGGACAGGCTCGATCACCCCTCCACTTT. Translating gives CASSSRPQGQARSPLHF.

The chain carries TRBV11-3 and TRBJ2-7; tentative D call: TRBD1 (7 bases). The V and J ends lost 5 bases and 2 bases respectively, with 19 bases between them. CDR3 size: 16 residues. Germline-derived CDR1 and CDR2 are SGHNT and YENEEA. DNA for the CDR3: TGTGCCAGCAGCATAGGGTTCGCAGGGGGGCCCTACGAGCAGTACTTC. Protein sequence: CASSIGFAGGPYEQYF.

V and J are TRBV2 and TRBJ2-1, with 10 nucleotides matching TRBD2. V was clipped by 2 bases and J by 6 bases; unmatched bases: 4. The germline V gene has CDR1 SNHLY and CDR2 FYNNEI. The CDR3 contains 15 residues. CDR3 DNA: TGTGCCAGCAGTGAACTAGCGGGAGCCGGCAATGAGCAGTTCTTC. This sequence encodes CASSELAGAGNEQFF.

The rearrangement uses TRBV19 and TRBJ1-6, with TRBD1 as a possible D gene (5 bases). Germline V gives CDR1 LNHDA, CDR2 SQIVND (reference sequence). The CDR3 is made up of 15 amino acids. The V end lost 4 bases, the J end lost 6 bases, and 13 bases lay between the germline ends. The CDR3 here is CASSRVGGFNSPLHF. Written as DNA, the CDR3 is TGTGCCAGTAGTAGAGTCGGGGGGTTTAATTCACCCCTCCACTTT. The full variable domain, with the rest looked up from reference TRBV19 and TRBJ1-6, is DGGITQSPKYLFRKEGQNVTLSCEQNLNHDAMYWYRQDPGQGLRLIYYSQIVNDFQKGDIAEGYSVSREKKESFPLTVTSAQKNPTAFYLCASSRVGGFNSPLHFGNGTRLTVT.

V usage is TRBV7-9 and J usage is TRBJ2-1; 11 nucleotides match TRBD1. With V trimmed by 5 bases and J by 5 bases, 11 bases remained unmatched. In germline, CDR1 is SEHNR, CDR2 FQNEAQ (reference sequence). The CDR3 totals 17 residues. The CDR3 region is CASSRTREDRGHNEQFF. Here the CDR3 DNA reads TGTGCCAGCAGCCGTACCCGGGAGGACAGGGGGCACAATGAGCAGTTCTTC.

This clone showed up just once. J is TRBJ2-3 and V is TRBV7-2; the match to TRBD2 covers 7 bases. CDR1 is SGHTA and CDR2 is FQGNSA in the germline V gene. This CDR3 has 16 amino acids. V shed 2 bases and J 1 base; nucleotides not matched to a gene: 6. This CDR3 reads CASSLSSAGGTDTQYF. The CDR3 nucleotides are TGTGCCAGCAGCTTATCATCTGCGGGAGGCACAGATACGCAGTATTTT.

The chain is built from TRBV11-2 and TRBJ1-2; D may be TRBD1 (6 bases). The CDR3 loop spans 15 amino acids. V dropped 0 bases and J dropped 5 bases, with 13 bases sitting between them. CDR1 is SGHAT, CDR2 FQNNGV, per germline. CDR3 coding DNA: TGTGCCAGCAGCTTAGATCGACAGGTCCGGTATGGCTACACCTTC. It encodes CASSLDRQVRYGYTF.

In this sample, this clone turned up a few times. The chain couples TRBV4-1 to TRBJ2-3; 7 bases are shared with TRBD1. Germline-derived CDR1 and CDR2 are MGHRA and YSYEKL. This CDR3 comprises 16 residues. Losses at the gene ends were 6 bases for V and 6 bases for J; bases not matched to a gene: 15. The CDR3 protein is CASSQTRDSFTDTQYF. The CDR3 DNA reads TGCGCCAGCAGTCAGACCCGGGACAGCTTCACCGATACGCAGTATTTT.

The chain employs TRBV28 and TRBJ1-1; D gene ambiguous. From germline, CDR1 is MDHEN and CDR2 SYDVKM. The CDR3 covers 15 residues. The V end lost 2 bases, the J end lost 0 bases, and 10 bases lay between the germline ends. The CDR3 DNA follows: TGTGCCAGCAGTTTAGCACTGGGAGTGAACACTGAAGCTTTCTTT. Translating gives CASSLALGVNTEAFF.

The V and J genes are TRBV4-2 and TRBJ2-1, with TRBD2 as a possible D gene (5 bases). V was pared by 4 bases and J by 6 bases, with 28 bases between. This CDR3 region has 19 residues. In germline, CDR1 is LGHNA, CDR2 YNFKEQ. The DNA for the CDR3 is TGTGCCAGCAGCCCCGGGTGGCGGGCTAGCCCCCGGCGGAGCAATGAGCAGTTCTTC. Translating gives CASSPGWRASPRRSNEQFF.

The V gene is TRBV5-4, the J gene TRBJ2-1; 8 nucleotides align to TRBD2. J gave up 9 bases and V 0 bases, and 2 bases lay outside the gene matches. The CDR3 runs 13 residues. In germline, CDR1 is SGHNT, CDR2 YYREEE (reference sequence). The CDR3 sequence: CASSLGRGVEQFF. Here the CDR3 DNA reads TGTGCCAGCAGCTTGGGGCGGGGGGTTGAGCAGTTCTTC.

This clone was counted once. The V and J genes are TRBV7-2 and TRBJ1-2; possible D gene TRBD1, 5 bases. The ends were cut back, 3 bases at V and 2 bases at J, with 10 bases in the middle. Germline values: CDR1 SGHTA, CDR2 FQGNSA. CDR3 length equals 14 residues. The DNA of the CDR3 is TGTGCCAGCAGCTTGGGAGGGGCAAACTATGGCTACACCTTC. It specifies CASSLGGANYGYTF. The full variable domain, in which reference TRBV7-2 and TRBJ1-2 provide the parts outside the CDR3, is GAGVSQSPSNKVTEKGKDVELRCDPISGHTALYWYRQSLGQGLEFLIYFQGNSAPDKSGLPSDRFSAERTGGSVSTLTIQRTQQEDSAVYLCASSLGGANYGYTFGSGTRLTVV.

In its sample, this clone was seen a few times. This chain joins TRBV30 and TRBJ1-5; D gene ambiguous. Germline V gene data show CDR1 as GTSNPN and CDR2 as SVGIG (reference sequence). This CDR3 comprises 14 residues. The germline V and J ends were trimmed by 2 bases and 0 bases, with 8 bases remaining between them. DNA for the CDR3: TGTGCCTGGAGTTCCGGTAATAGCAATCAGCCCCAGCATTTT. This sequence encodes CAWSSGNSNQPQHF.

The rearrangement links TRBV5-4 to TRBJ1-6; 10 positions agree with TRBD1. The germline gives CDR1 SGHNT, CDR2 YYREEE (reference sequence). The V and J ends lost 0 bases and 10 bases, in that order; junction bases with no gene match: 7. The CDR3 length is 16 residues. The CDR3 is CASSLGDRGQDSPLHF. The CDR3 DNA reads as TGTGCCAGCAGCTTGGGAGACAGGGGGCAGGACTCACCCCTCCACTTT.